A selection of T cell receptor beta chains follows, all from one sample in a study of regulatory and conventional T cells in RAG deficiency. Produced via immunoSEQ multiplex PCR; TCRdb's table is partial and in-frame only. Of tens of thousands of clones detected, 80% to 95% appear once; the ten largest clones hold roughly 0.82%. These data were also filed under a second study, of regulatory T cells.

The source material was Tregs sorted from blood. The receptors here all came from a human donor in good health. CDR3s include the opening cysteine and the closing phenylalanine or tryptophan. The D gene is left open where the match is weak. Only some rows state a clone size, as once, few, many or a class for expanded clones.

J gene,V gene,D gene,clone size,CDR3 DNA,CDR3 protein
TRBJ1-5,TRBV2,TRBD1,.,TGTGCCAGCAGTGGGGACAGGGGAGCTTATAGCAATCAGCCCCAGCATTTT,CASSGDRGAYSNQPQHF
TRBJ1-3,TRBV6-6,.,once,TGTGCCAGCAGGGGGCTTTACGGAAACACCATATATTTT,CASRGLYGNTIYF
TRBJ2-5,TRBV28,.,.,TGTGCCAGCAGCCGACCCGGACAGAACCAAGAGACCCAGTACTTC,CASSRPGQNQETQYF
TRBJ1-5,TRBV5-6,TRBD1,.,TGTGCCAGCAGCTTGGCCGGGACAGATCAGCCCCAGCATTTT,CASSLAGTDQPQHF
TRBJ1-3,TRBV9,.,.,TGTGCCAGCAGCCCCCATCGGGGTTGGGGAAACACCATATATTTT,CASSPHRGWGNTIYF
TRBJ1-2,TRBV7-2,.,.,TGTGCCAGCAGCTTCCAGGGGAGGGGCTATGGCTACACCTTC,CASSFQGRGYGYTF
TRBJ2-7,TRBV6-5,.,.,TGTGCCAGCAGTTACTCACGGGTCGGCTCCTACGAGCAGTACTTC,CASSYSRVGSYEQYF
TRBJ2-6,TRBV30,TRBD2,once,TGTGCCTGGAGCCCGGGGGGCTCTGGGGCCAACGTCCTGACTTTC,CAWSPGGSGANVLTF
TRBJ2-7,TRBV5-1,TRBD1,.,TGCGCCAGCAGCTTGGGACAGGGACCCTACGAGCAGTACTTC,CASSLGQGPYEQYF
TRBJ2-5,TRBV30,.,few,TGTGCCTGGAGCAAGGCCTGGCGCCCGTTCCAAGAGACCCAGTACTTC,CAWSKAWRPFQETQYF
TRBJ2-7,TRBV6-1,.,.,TGTGCCAGCATAGCGGTCTACGAGCAGTACTTC,CASIAVYEQYF
TRBJ2-3,TRBV6-5,.,.,TGTGCCAGCAGCAGGACGGGGTACACAGATACGCAGTATTTT,CASSRTGYTDTQYF
TRBJ2-5,TRBV27,TRBD2,once,TGTGCCAGCAAAGGCCTAGCGGGGGGAGAGACCCAGTACTTC,CASKGLAGGETQYF
TRBJ1-1,TRBV18,.,.,TGTGCCAGCTCACTCACAGCTGAAGCTTTCTTT,CASSLTAEAFF
TRBJ2-5,TRBV6-1,TRBD2,once,TGTGCCAGCAGTGAAAGAGCGGGGGGGCTCCAAGAGACCCAGTACTTC,CASSERAGGLQETQYF
TRBJ1-6,TRBV5-5,.,.,TGTGCCAGCAGCTTGGGTTTCGTCCATAATTCACCCCTCCACTTT,CASSLGFVHNSPLHF
TRBJ2-1,TRBV19,.,.,TGTGCCAGTAGTATCAGAAAGGCGGGGGCCCGAGCGGAGCAGTTCTTC,CASSIRKAGARAEQFF